This T cell receptor (beta chain) was sequenced in a study of T cells in localized non-small cell lung cancer. Study results and limitations: In adjacent lung, a median roughly 62 of the top 100 tumor clones were found. Maximal T cell clonality occurred in uninvolved adjacent lung, with tumor ranking below it.

Profiled with immunoSEQ multiplex PCR; TCRdb holds only in-frame clones, not every one. The sample holds fewer than 40,000 clones; just under 80% are singletons and the top ten take roughly two fifths. CDR3 length: 17 amino acids. In germline, CDR1 is SGHTA, CDR2 FQGNSA. V lost 4 bases and J 1 base, leaving 17 bases between the germline ends. This clone is a singleton in its sample. Its antigen remains unidentified. The source was peripheral blood, collected before any cancer treatment. The chain has TRBV7-2 and TRBJ1-5; D call uncertain. This clonotype was obtained from an older male donor with stage II squamous cell lung carcinoma. DNA of the CDR3: TGTGCCAGCAGCTCCCTGGTGAGTTTTGGCAGCAATCAGCCCCAGCATTTT. This encodes CASSSLVSFGSNQPQHF.